The 2 T cell receptor beta chains given below trace back to one sample, sequenced in a study of OX40 agonist ivuxolimab in advanced cancers. The protocol used for the library was the immunoSEQ multiplex PCR assay. The immuneACCESS repertoire file appears here via TCRdb, limited to in-frame rearrangements. These files lack a portion of the clones; in checked studies, under half of the deficit traces to unresolved V genes, and the cause of the others is not known. This sample holds roughly 88,000 clones; around 87% were observed only once. About 4.5% of the sample is in the top ten clones. This material consisted of CD4+ or CD8+ T cells sorted from blood, taken in a trial of the OX40 agonist ivuxolimab. The receptors stem from an adult with an advanced solid tumor such as melanoma, head and neck, liver or kidney cancer.

The V call is TRBV10-2, the J call TRBJ2-1, with 13 bases identical to TRBD2. The germline V gene has CDR1 WSHSY and CDR2 SAAADI. The trim removed 2 bases at V and 9 bases at J, leaving 4 bases unmatched. The CDR3 has 15 residues. CDR3 nucleotides: TGCGCCAGCAGTGAGCGGACTAGCGGGAGAGGTGAGCAGTTCTTC. This translates into CASSERTSGRGEQFF.

The chain uses TRBV11-1 and TRBJ2-5; 8 nucleotides match TRBD1. Germline-derived CDR1 and CDR2 are SGHAT and FQDESV (reference sequence). Trimming took 6 bases from V and 4 from J; bases not matched to a gene: 13. This CDR3 contains 16 residues. The CDR3 DNA follows: TGTGCCAGCAGGACTATTGGACAGGGCAGGGGAGAGACCCAGTACTTC. Its protein product is CASRTIGQGRGETQYF.